The 26 T cell receptor beta chains below were found in one sample sequenced in a study of blood T cells in healthy people across ages (dated by TCRdb to the mid-2010s). Library prep was done by 5' RACE. Instrument used: Illumina HiSeq 2500. A second PCR of about 6 to 12 cycles was run with a J-beta primer mix and a sample-barcoded 5' primer. Using fastp trimming at Q25 and MiXCR clonotype assembly, TCRdb reanalyzed the public sequencing data and kept in-frame beta chains. A single entry per CDR3 protein holds the most common genes and DNA from its merged rows. The sample includes 780,000 or so distinct CDR3 sequences, with more than 50% observed a single time. Roughly 24% of the sample is taken by the ten largest. The sequenced sample consisted of blood. The receptors derive from a middle-aged man in good health.

V gene TRBV7-2 combines with J gene TRBJ2-7; a possible D gene is TRBD1 (5 bases). The CDR3 consists of 16 residues. V lost 5 bases to trimming and J lost 6 bases, with 23 bases between them. CDR1 is SGHTA, CDR2 FQGNSA, per germline. The CDR3 here is CASSTHRSPDLGEQYF. The DNA of the CDR3 is TGTGCCAGCAGCACTCACAGGTCCCCCGACCTCGGCGAGCAGTACTTC. Full variable domain (missing parts from reference TRBV7-2 and TRBJ2-7): GAGVSQSPSNKVTEKGKDVELRCDPISGHTALYWYRQSLGQGLEFLIYFQGNSAPDKSGLPSDRFSAERTGGSVSTLTIQRTQQEDSAVYLCASSTHRSPDLGEQYFGPGTRLTVT.

The chain combines TRBV5-1 with TRBJ2-3; maybe TRBD2 (6 bases). V gave up 0 bases and J gave up 1 base, with 12 bases separating them. From germline, CDR1 is SGHRS and CDR2 YFSETQ. The CDR3 has 16 residues. CDR3 region: CASSLESGSGTDTQYF. As DNA, the CDR3 is TGCGCCAGCAGCTTGGAATCCGGGAGCGGCACAGATACGCAGTATTTT.

The J gene is TRBJ1-5, the V gene TRBV27, with D unresolved. This CDR3 region has 15 residues. CDR1 is MNHEY, CDR2 SMNVEV, per germline (reference sequence). Trimming took off 1 base at V and 2 bases at J, with 9 bases between the two ends. DNA of the CDR3: TGTGCCAGCAGTTTATATGGGTCCCGCAATCAGCCCCAGCATTTT. It codes for CASSLYGSRNQPQHF.

The V call is TRBV29-1, the J call TRBJ2-5; 8 bases fit TRBD2. Germline CDR1 SQVTM, CDR2 ANQGSEA. The CDR3 runs 14 residues. The ends lost 6 bases at V and 5 bases at J; junction bases unmatched: 11. The CDR3 sequence: CSVTSESLVETQYF. DNA of the CDR3: TGCAGCGTGACTAGCGAGTCCTTAGTGGAGACCCAGTACTTC.

The chain is built from TRBV9 and TRBJ2-7, with D possibly TRBD1 on 5 matching bases. CDR1 is SGDLS, CDR2 YYNGEE, per germline. V dropped 3 bases and J dropped 0 bases, with 10 bases sitting between them. This CDR3 comprises 14 residues. The CDR3 coding sequence is TGTGCCAGCAGCGCAAGACAGAGCTCCTACGAGCAGTACTTC. It encodes CASSARQSSYEQYF. Complete variable domain (other parts from reference TRBV9 and TRBJ2-7): DSGVTQTPKHLITATGQRVTLRCSPRSGDLSVYWYQQSLDQGLQFLIQYYNGEERAKGNILERFSAQQFPDLHSELNLSSLELGDSALYFCASSARQSSYEQYFGPGTRLTVT.

A single count supports this clonotype. The chain joins TRBV7-2 to TRBJ1-2; possibly TRBD1 for D (5 bases). The V end was cut by 3 bases, the J end by 5 bases, with 7 bases between. In germline, CDR1 is SGHTA, CDR2 FQGNSA. This CDR3 is built from 12 residues. The chain's CDR3 is CASSFQGYGYTF. The CDR3 DNA follows: TGTGCCAGCAGCTTCCAGGGTTATGGCTACACCTTC.

This clonotype has more than one count but fewer than ten. The rearrangement uses TRBV12-3 or TRBV12-4 and TRBJ2-4; D gene unclear. The CDR3 loop spans 15 amino acids. The V gene lost 1 base and the J gene lost 8 bases, with 15 bases spanning the gap. The CDR3 region has the DNA TGTGCCAGCAGTTTAGGTGGGTGGGTAGAGGACATTCAGTACTTC. Its protein is CASSLGGWVEDIQYF.

In this sample, this clonotype turned up once. The V gene is TRBV29-1, the J gene TRBJ2-7; the D is unclear. Germline-derived CDR1 and CDR2 are SQVTM and ANQGSEA. V dropped 4 bases and J dropped 7 bases, with 20 bases sitting between them. This CDR3 contains 14 residues. CDR3 nucleotides: TGCAGCGTTGTTCGGGCTTCCACCTGCGGAGAGCAGTACTTC. It encodes CSVVRASTCGEQYF.

This clonotype was seen only a few times. The V gene is TRBV15, the J gene TRBJ1-6; maybe TRBD1 (6 bases). Germline V lookup: CDR1 LNHNV, CDR2 YYDKDF (reference sequence). Trimming removed 1 base from V and 6 bases from J, with 10 bases in between. CDR3 size: 15 residues. The CDR3 protein is CATSRVSQGNSPLHF. Here the CDR3 DNA reads TGTGCCACCAGCAGAGTTTCACAGGGTAATTCACCCCTCCACTTT.

The chain has TRBV3-1 and TRBJ1-1, with 7 bases fitting TRBD1. Germline CDR1 LGHDT, CDR2 YNNKEL (reference sequence). V shed 1 base, J shed 1 base, and the junction held 3 bases outside the gene matches. The length of the CDR3 is 15 residues. CDR3 DNA sequence: TGTGCCAGCAGCCAAGCGGGACAGCCGAACACTGAAGCTTTCTTT. Amino acids: CASSQAGQPNTEAFF.

The gene calls are TRBV3-1 and TRBJ2-3; the D gene is possibly TRBD1 (5 bases). Germline assignment: CDR1 LGHDT and CDR2 YNNKEL (reference sequence). This CDR3 is built from 15 residues. Deletions cut 1 base from V and 2 bases from J, with 10 bases between. The CDR3 region has the DNA TGTGCCAGCAGCCAAGTCGACAGTTCCACAGATACGCAGTATTTT. This sequence encodes CASSQVDSSTDTQYF.

The V gene is TRBV2, the J gene TRBJ2-2; D possibly corresponds to TRBD1 (6 bases). V lost 8 bases to trimming and J lost 8 bases, with 15 bases between them. CDR3 size: 13 residues. Germline loops: CDR1 SNHLY, CDR2 FYNNEI. The CDR3 coding sequence is TGTGCCAGCGGGGGCGGGCGTATTGGGGAGCTGTTTTTT. Protein sequence: CASGGGRIGELFF.

This chain's CDR3 is CASSQDSQGRYSGANVLTF. Here the CDR3 DNA reads TGTGCCAGCAGCCAAGATAGTCAGGGGCGTTACTCTGGGGCCAACGTCCTGACTTTC. This chain joins TRBV3-1 and TRBJ2-6; D perhaps matches TRBD1 (6 bases). Deletions cut 0 bases from V and 0 bases from J, with 15 bases between. The CDR3 runs to 19 residues. Per the germline V gene, CDR1 is LGHDT and CDR2 is YNNKEL (reference sequence).

This clonotype was counted once. The CDR3 is CSVGGSATENTGELFF. The DNA for the CDR3 is TGCAGCGTTGGGGGTAGCGCGACGGAAAACACCGGGGAGCTGTTTTTT. The V and J genes are TRBV29-1 and TRBJ2-2; tentative D call: TRBD2 (5 bases). Germline CDR1 and CDR2: SQVTM and ANQGSEA. The V end lost 4 bases, the J end lost 2 bases, and 17 bases lay between the germline ends. The CDR3 extends over 16 amino acids.

V gene TRBV21-1 combines with J gene TRBJ1-4. TRBV21-1 is an annotated pseudogene. The CDR3 spans 17 residues. CDR3 sequence (DNA): TGTGCCAGCACGACAAAGACCTACCAGGCAACTAATGAAAAACTGTTTTTT. This codes for CASTTKTYQATNEKLFF.

The V gene is TRBV12-5, the J gene TRBJ1-4, with 7 positions matching TRBD1. Losses at the gene ends were 6 bases for V and 3 bases for J; bases not matched to a gene: 4. Germline-derived CDR1 and CDR2 are LGHNT and FRNRAP. The CDR3 is 14 amino acids. The CDR3 DNA sequence: TGTGCTAGTGGACCGGGACAGTCTAATGAAAAACTGTTTTTT. This encodes CASGPGQSNEKLFF.

This clonotype was observed a handful of times. CDR3 coding DNA: TGCAGCGTTGGAATAGGGGGACGGGCTGGCTACACCTTC. It codes for CSVGIGGRAGYTF. This chain links TRBV29-1 with TRBJ1-2, with a tentative D call TRBD1 (6 bases). V lost 4 bases to trimming and J lost 7 bases, with 16 bases between them. This CDR3 is 13 amino acids long. Germline assignment: CDR1 SQVTM and CDR2 ANQGSEA.

This clonotype was counted once. This chain joins TRBV9 and TRBJ2-1, with 9 bases that match TRBD2. The CDR3 is 15 residues long. The J segment lost 2 bases and the V segment lost 0 bases, leaving 0 bases of the junction unmatched. Per germline, CDR1 SGDLS and CDR2 YYNGEE. CDR3 amino acids: CASSVASGAYNEQFF. CDR3 sequence (DNA): TGTGCCAGCAGCGTAGCTAGCGGGGCCTACAATGAGCAGTTCTTC.

V usage is TRBV7-9 and J usage is TRBJ1-2, with a tentative D call TRBD1 (5 bases). This CDR3 has 15 residues. V shed 5 bases and J shed 4 bases, with 17 bases lying between them. Germline CDR1 and CDR2: SEHNR and FQNEAQ (reference sequence). CDR3 bases: TGTGCCAGCAGCCACCCCTCAGGGCCCGGCTATGGCTACACCTTC. This codes for CASSHPSGPGYGYTF.

V and J are TRBV20-1 and TRBJ2-7, with TRBD1 identical over 9 bases. The CDR3 covers 15 residues. CDR1 is DFQATT and CDR2 is SNEGSKA in the germline V gene (reference sequence). With V trimmed by 3 bases and J by 3 bases, 9 bases remained unmatched. The chain's CDR3 is CSASVPGQGLYEQYF. The CDR3, as DNA: TGCAGTGCTAGCGTACCGGGACAGGGCCTCTACGAGCAGTACTTC.

This clonotype came up a few times. This sequence joins TRBV20-1 and TRBJ2-4; D is unclear. This CDR3 spans 14 amino acids. The germline CDR1 and CDR2 sequences are DFQATT and SNEGSKA (reference sequence). V lost 3 bases, J lost 0 bases, and 9 bases lay in between. CDR3 sequence (DNA): TGCAGTGCTAGTCCCCTTCTAGCCAAAAACATTCAGTACTTC. This encodes CSASPLLAKNIQYF.

The chain recombines TRBV29-1 with TRBJ2-5, with D possibly TRBD2 on 6 matching bases. CDR3 length: 17 residues. The V end was cut by 4 bases, the J end by 11 bases, with 32 bases between. The germline V gene has CDR1 SQVTM and CDR2 ANQGSEA. The CDR3 coding sequence is TGCAGCGTTGGATGGATTTTGGGGGGAGGAGAGGGGAATGAGCAGTACTTC. Protein: CSVGWILGGGEGNEQYF.

This chain connects TRBV4-3 to TRBJ2-7; D is possibly TRBD1 (6 bases). Germline V lookup: CDR1 LGHNA, CDR2 YSLEER. The CDR3 is 15 residues long. V dropped 0 bases and J dropped 3 bases, with 12 bases sitting between them. The CDR3 DNA is TGCGCCAGCAGCCAAGACAGGGGAGAATACTACGAGCAGTACTTC. Translating it yields CASSQDRGEYYEQYF.

This clonotype was seen more than once but under ten times. CDR3 sequence (DNA): TGTGCCAGCAGTTCTCTTAATTTAGGACAGGGGCTTTACGAGCAGTACTTC. It encodes CASSSLNLGQGLYEQYF. This chain links TRBV28 with TRBJ2-5; 9 bases line up with TRBD1. The DNA end is more similar to TRBJ2-7, so the J call may be wrong. The germline V gene encodes CDR1 MDHEN and CDR2 SYDVKM. The CDR3 contains 17 residues.

J is TRBJ1-2 and V is TRBV29-1; TRBD1 matches at 10 bases. CDR3 length: 13 residues. Germline assignment: CDR1 SQVTM and CDR2 ANQGSEA. Unmatched junction bases numbered 8, after V lost 6 bases and J lost 7 bases. The CDR3 DNA reads as TGCAGCGTGGATGGGACAGGGGCGTCTGGCTACACCTTC. This gives the protein CSVDGTGASGYTF.

This clonotype has only a few counts. The J gene is TRBJ2-3, the V gene TRBV9, with 10 bases matching TRBD2. Unmatched junction bases numbered 8, after V lost 3 bases and J lost 4 bases. Germline V CDR1 and CDR2: SGDLS, YYNGEE. The CDR3 is made up of 16 amino acids. The CDR3 DNA is TGTGCCAGCAGCGCTCGACTAGCGGGTACTGCAGATACGCAGTATTTT. It translates to CASSARLAGTADTQYF.